The source of this T cell receptor (beta chain) is a study of Ad26.COV2.S vaccination and SARS-CoV-2 variants. Study-wide context: Ad26.COV2.S, an intramuscular injection, was given once or twice 56 days apart.

Documented treatment: about 20 received Ad26.COV2.S at low or high dose, single or two shots; a few received placebo; per-sample allocation not given. Sampling was done on day 63 after the first vaccine or placebo injection. A Boston donor was an adult aged 18-55 years. An Ad26 vector carrying the Wuhan-strain SARS-CoV-2 spike served as the vaccine. Profiling relied on immunoSEQ multiplex PCR, and the TCRdb table lists in-frame clones only, not all of them. The table records hundreds of thousands of clones, less than 90% of them present only once. The CDR3 is 14 residues long. Trimming took 3 bases from V and 8 from J; bases not matched to a gene: 12. Per the germline V gene, CDR1 is GTSNPN and CDR2 is SVGIG (reference sequence).

This receptor was identified in a person aged 18 to 59 who received the Ad26.COV2.S COVID-19 vaccine or a placebo. The sample consisted of peripheral blood, taken in a trial of Ad26.COV2.S vaccine versus placebo. This chain joins TRBV30 and TRBJ1-1, with 7 bases that match TRBD1. The CDR3 spells CAWSGSRGQLEAFF. The CDR3 DNA follows: TGTGCCTGGAGCGGGAGCCGGGGACAGCTGGAAGCTTTCTTT.